This is a list of T cell receptor beta chains from one sample in a study of cytomegalovirus exposure and HLA in healthy donors. This table comes from immunoSEQ multiplex PCR, and its TCRdb copy is limited to in-frame clones, with some not included. The sample records some 190,000 clones, approximately 80% being singletons. The sample was PBMCs. Every receptor here comes from a girl aged 10-17 years in good health and CMV-seropositive. CDR3s include the opening cysteine and the closing phenylalanine or tryptophan. A D gene is named only where the DNA matches it firmly. Size values are once, few and many counts, or a class for expanded clones, and some rows have none.

>TRBJ1-4|TRBD1|few|TRBV4-1
TGCGCCAGCAGCACACAGGGGGCAACTAATGAAAAACTGTTTTTT
CASSTQGATNEKLFF
>TRBJ2-3|TRBD2|-|TRBV18
TGTGCCAGCTCACCACCCCCCCGACTAGCGACCCGTTTGGATACGCAGTATTTT
CASSPPPRLATRLDTQYF
>TRBJ1-1|TRBD1|-|TRBV7-6
TGTGCCAGCAGCCACAGGGACAGGAGTTTTTCCACTGAAGCTTTCTTT
CASSHRDRSFSTEAFF
>TRBJ2-7|TRBD2|-|TRBV2
TGTGCCAGCAGTGAGGGGTTTGGGGGGGACGAGCAGTACTTC
CASSEGFGGDEQYF
>TRBJ1-5|-|-|TRBV4-1
TGCGCCAGCAGCCAAGAGGAGGGAGTGGGGAAAGGGGATCAGCCCCAGCATTTT
CASSQEEGVGKGDQPQHF
>TRBJ2-7|-|-|TRBV6-5
TGTGCCAGCAGTTACTCAGCAGGGAAAATTTACGAGCAGTACTTC
CASSYSAGKIYEQYF
>TRBJ1-1|-|-|TRBV7-9
TGTGCCAGCAGCTTAAAGGAGCTGAACACTGAAGCTTTCTTT
CASSLKELNTEAFF
>TRBJ1-2|-|-|TRBV29-1
TGCAGCGTTGAGGGGGCATTAGCTAACTATGGCTACACCTTC
CSVEGALANYGYTF
>TRBJ1-2|-|-|TRBV29-1
TGCAGCGCTGATTCCACAGGGAACTATGGCTACACCTTC
CSADSTGNYGYTF
>TRBJ2-7|-|-|TRBV6-1
TGTGCCAGCAGTGAACAGCCGAGCGGGCCCTACGAGCAGTGCTTC
CASSEQPSGPYEQCF
>TRBJ2-6|TRBD1|once|TRBV7-2
TGTGCCAGCAGCTTAGGGGACAGGGGACCCCACTCTGGGGCCAACGTCCTGACTTTC
CASSLGDRGPHSGANVLTF
>TRBJ2-7|TRBD2|-|TRBV27
TGTGCCAGCCGTCTAAAGCCCAAACTAGCGGGAGGTGGCGAGCAGTACTTC
CASRLKPKLAGGGEQYF
>TRBJ1-1|TRBD1|-|TRBV19
TGTGCCAGTATCCGGAGCCCCTTAGCGGGACAGCCGATGAACACTGAAGCTTTCTTT
CASIRSPLAGQPMNTEAFF
>TRBJ1-5|-|once|TRBV19
TGTGCCAGTAGTCTCAGGCTCAATCAGCCCCAGCATTTT
CASSLRLNQPQHF
>TRBJ2-7|TRBD1|-|TRBV6-6
TGTGCCAGCAGTTACTCGAGAGGGACAGGACCCTACGAGCAGTACTTC
CASSYSRGTGPYEQYF
>TRBJ1-2|TRBD1|once|TRBV19
TGTGCCAGTAGTATCCGGGACAGCTTCCCATATTCTGGCTACACCTTC
CASSIRDSFPYSGYTF
>TRBJ2-2|TRBD2|-|TRBV6-4
TGTGCCAGCAGTGACTCCGCGGGAGGCAACACCGGGGAGCTGTTTTTT
CASSDSAGGNTGELFF
>TRBJ2-1|TRBD2|-|TRBV10-3
TGTGCCATTTCCACAGCACGCGGGAGCTCCTACAATGAGCAGTTCTTC
CAISTARGSSYNEQFF